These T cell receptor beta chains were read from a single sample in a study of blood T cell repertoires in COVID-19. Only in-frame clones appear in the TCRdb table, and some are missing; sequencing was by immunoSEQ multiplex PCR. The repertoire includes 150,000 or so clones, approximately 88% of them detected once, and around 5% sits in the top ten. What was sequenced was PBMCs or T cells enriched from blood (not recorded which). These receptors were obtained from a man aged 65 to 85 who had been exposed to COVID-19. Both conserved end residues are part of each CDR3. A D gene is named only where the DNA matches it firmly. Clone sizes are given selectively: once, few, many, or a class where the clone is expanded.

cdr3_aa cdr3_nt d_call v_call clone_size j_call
CASSPQGNTEAFF TGTGCCAGCAGCCCACAGGGGAACACTGAAGCTTTCTTT NA TRBV7-9 few TRBJ1-1
CASSSQTGGGYGYTF TGTGCCAGCAGCTCCCAGACAGGGGGTGGCTATGGCTACACCTTC TRBD1 TRBV7-2 few TRBJ1-2
CATGTGTPLHF TGTGCCACCGGGACAGGGACACCCCTCCACTTT TRBD1 TRBV19 NA TRBJ1-6
CASSLGGTGAVETQYF TGTGCCAGCAGCTTGGGAGGGACAGGGGCAGTAGAGACCCAGTACTTC TRBD1 TRBV5-6 NA TRBJ2-5
CASSQKQGGDTEAFF TGTGCCAGCAGCCAGAAACAGGGGGGGGACACTGAAGCTTTCTTT TRBD1 TRBV5-4 once TRBJ1-1
CASSLATGTGEDTGELFF TGTGCCAGCAGCTTAGCCACCGGGACAGGGGAGGACACCGGGGAGCTGTTTTTT TRBD1 TRBV7-9 NA TRBJ2-2
CASRIPGQGYHGPQHF TGTGCCAGTAGGATACCGGGACAGGGGTATCACGGGCCCCAGCATTTT TRBD1 TRBV19 NA TRBJ1-5
CASSRISTDKYGYTF TGTGCCAGCAGCCGAATCTCGACAGATAAGTATGGCTACACCTTC NA TRBV7-8 many TRBJ1-2
CASGLVPDGGDGYTF TGTGCTAGTGGTTTGGTACCCGACGGAGGGGATGGCTACACCTTC NA TRBV12-5 NA TRBJ1-2
CASCRDRDMNTEAFF TGTGCCAGCTGCAGGGACAGAGACATGAACACTGAAGCTTTCTTT TRBD1 TRBV2 NA TRBJ1-1
CASSEHGGYNSPLHF TGTGCCAGCAGTGAACATGGCGGTTATAATTCACCCCTCCACTTT NA TRBV6-1 NA TRBJ1-6
CASSRLTGSSYNEQFF TGTGCCAGCAGCCGCCTGACAGGGAGCTCCTACAATGAGCAGTTCTTC TRBD1 TRBV14 NA TRBJ2-1
CASSEYRFENTEAFF TGTGCCAGCAGTGAATATCGGTTTGAGAACACTGAAGCTTTCTTT NA TRBV25-1 few TRBJ1-1
CASSPPTGTGGREQYF TGTGCCAGTAGTCCTCCCACCGGGACAGGCGGTCGCGAGCAGTACTTC TRBD1 TRBV19 NA TRBJ2-7
CASSDRTSGSTDTQYF TGCGCCAGCAGTGACCGGACTAGCGGATCCACAGATACGCAGTATTTT TRBD2 TRBV10-1 once TRBJ2-3
CASSLARVSLGGKNQPQHF TGTGCCAGCAGTTTAGCTAGGGTGAGCCTGGGGGGAAAGAATCAGCCCCAGCATTTT NA TRBV28 NA TRBJ1-5
CASSRWTRGGTLNYGYTF TGTGCCAGCAGCCGCTGGACGCGGGGCGGAACCCTTAACTATGGCTACACCTTC NA TRBV3-1/TRBV3-2 NA TRBJ1-2
CASTSGIGDTQYF TGTGCCAGCACAAGCGGGATTGGAGATACGCAGTATTTT TRBD2 TRBV12-3/TRBV12-4 NA TRBJ2-3
CARGTGPLVTEAFF TGTGCCAGAGGGACAGGTCCCTTGGTAACTGAAGCTTTCTTT TRBD1 TRBV2 NA TRBJ1-1
CASTTGTGVYGYTF TGTGCCAGTACCACCGGGACAGGGGTCTATGGCTACACCTTC TRBD1 TRBV19 NA TRBJ1-2
CASSSGGVFEKLFF TGTGCCAGCAGTTCAGGGGGCGTCTTCGAAAAACTGTTTTTT TRBD1 TRBV28 NA TRBJ1-4
CASSTGGGDTQYF TGTGCCAGTAGTACAGGGGGCGGAGATACGCAGTATTTT TRBD1 TRBV19 once TRBJ2-3
CASSPDLILGQNYGYTF TGTGCCAGCTCACCCGACCTAATCTTGGGACAGAACTATGGCTACACCTTC TRBD1 TRBV18 NA TRBJ1-2
CASSYKGLPSGNTIYF TGTGCCAGCAGTTACAAGGGGCTGCCCTCTGGAAACACCATATATTTT NA TRBV6-5 NA TRBJ1-3
CASSITSGAYNEQFF TGTGCCAGCAGCATTACTAGCGGAGCTTACAATGAGCAGTTCTTC TRBD2 TRBV13 NA TRBJ2-1
CASSLAAGIQGYTF TGTGCCAGCAGCTTGGCGGCGGGAATCCAAGGCTACACCTTC NA TRBV5-4 NA TRBJ1-2
CASSLVPIGQSPGNEQFF TGTGCCAGCAGCTTAGTGCCTATTGGACAGAGCCCTGGGAATGAGCAGTTCTTC NA TRBV7-2 NA TRBJ2-1
CASSSTSGSDTQYF TGTGCCAGCAGCTCGACTAGCGGGTCAGATACGCAGTATTTT TRBD2 TRBV7-9 NA TRBJ2-3
CASSLQGANTEAFF TGTGCCAGCAGCCTTCAGGGGGCGAACACTGAAGCTTTCTTT TRBD1 TRBV5-4 NA TRBJ1-1
CASSPRQGQGEGYGYTF TGTGCCAGCAGCCCGCGCCAGGGACAGGGGGAGGGCTATGGCTACACCTTC TRBD1 TRBV7-2 NA TRBJ1-2